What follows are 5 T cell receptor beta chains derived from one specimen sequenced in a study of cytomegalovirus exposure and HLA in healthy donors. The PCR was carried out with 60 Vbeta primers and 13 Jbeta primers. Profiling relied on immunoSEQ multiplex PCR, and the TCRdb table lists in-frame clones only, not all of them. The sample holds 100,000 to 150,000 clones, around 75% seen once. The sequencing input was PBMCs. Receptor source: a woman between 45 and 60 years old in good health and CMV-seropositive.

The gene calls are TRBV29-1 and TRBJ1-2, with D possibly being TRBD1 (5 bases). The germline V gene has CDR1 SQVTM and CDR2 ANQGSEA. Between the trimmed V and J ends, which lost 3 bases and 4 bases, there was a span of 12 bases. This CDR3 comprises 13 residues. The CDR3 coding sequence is TGCAGCGTTGAGGTGTCAGGGCTCTATGGCTACACCTTC. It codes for CSVEVSGLYGYTF.

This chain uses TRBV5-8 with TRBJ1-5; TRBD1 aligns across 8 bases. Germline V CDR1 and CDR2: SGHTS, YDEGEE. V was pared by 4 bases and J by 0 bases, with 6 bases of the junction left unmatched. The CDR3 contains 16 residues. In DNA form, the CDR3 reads TGTGCCAGCAGCAGCGGACAGGGTGGTAGCAATCAGCCCCAGCATTTT. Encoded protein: CASSSGQGGSNQPQHF.

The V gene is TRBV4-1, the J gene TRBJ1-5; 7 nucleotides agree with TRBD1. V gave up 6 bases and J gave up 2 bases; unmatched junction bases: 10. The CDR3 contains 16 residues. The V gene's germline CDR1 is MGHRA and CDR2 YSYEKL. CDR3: CASRLDLDRRNQPQHF. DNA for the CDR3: TGCGCCAGCAGACTAGACCTGGACAGGCGCAATCAGCCCCAGCATTTT.

The CDR3 region is CASSLTGSTYEQYF. CDR3 bases: TGTGCCAGCAGTCTAACAGGGAGTACTTACGAGCAGTACTTC. The rearrangement uses TRBV27 and TRBJ2-7, with D maybe TRBD1 (6 bases). Germline lookup yields CDR1 MNHEY and CDR2 SMNVEV (reference sequence). V was cut by 5 bases and J by 4 bases, with 15 bases left in between. The CDR3 totals 14 residues.

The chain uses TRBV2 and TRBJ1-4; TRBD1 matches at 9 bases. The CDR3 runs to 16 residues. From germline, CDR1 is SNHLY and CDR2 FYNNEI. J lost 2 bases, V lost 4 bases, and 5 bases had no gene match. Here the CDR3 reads CASSGGQGPTNEKLFF. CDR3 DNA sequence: TGTGCCAGCAGTGGAGGACAGGGGCCTACTAATGAAAAACTGTTTTTT.